The 13 T cell receptor beta chains listed next were all sequenced from one sample in a study of OX40 agonist ivuxolimab in advanced cancers. This table comes from immunoSEQ multiplex PCR, and its TCRdb copy is limited to in-frame clones, with some not included. The table shows 20,000 to 25,000 clones, with 80% to 90% occurring only once. This sample comprised CD4+ or CD8+ T cells sorted from blood, obtained in a trial of the OX40 agonist ivuxolimab. Source of these receptors: an adult with an advanced solid tumor such as melanoma, head and neck, liver or kidney cancer.

The gene calls are TRBV6-4 and TRBJ2-2, with TRBD1 matching over 7 bases. This CDR3 spans 15 amino acids. The germline CDR1 and CDR2 sequences are MRHNA and SNTAGT. V shed 6 bases and J 4 bases; nucleotides not matched to a gene: 8. The CDR3 region has the DNA TGTGCCAGCAGCCCCGGGACAGCCACCACCGGGGAGCTGTTTTTT. Translated, it gives CASSPGTATTGELFF.

This clone was picked up one time. V gene TRBV19 combines with J gene TRBJ2-5; D not certain. The CDR3 has 12 amino acids. V dropped 6 bases and J dropped 5 bases, with 10 bases sitting between them. Per germline, CDR1 LNHDA and CDR2 SQIVND (reference sequence). The CDR3 sequence is CASSRMGETQYF. CDR3 coding DNA: TGTGCCAGTAGCCGGATGGGGGAGACCCAGTACTTC.

V and J are TRBV4-2 and TRBJ2-3; 9 bases are shared with TRBD2. Germline V gene data show CDR1 as LGHNA and CDR2 as YNFKEQ. This CDR3 is 16 amino acids long. The J segment lost 0 bases and the V segment lost 3 bases, leaving 4 bases of the junction unmatched. CDR3 loop: CASSQVLAGSTDTQYF. CDR3 bases: TGTGCCAGCAGCCAGGTGCTAGCGGGAAGCACAGATACGCAGTATTTT.

J is TRBJ1-4 and V is TRBV7-9, with D perhaps matching TRBD1 (5 bases). The CDR3 is 17 residues long. The germline V and J ends were trimmed by 5 bases and 0 bases, with 16 bases remaining between them. Germline CDR1 is SEHNR and CDR2 is FQNEAQ (reference sequence). CDR3 sequence reads: CASSPSLWGATNEKLFF. Written as DNA, the CDR3 is TGTGCCAGCAGCCCTTCTCTATGGGGGGCAACTAATGAAAAACTGTTTTTT.

In its sample, this clone was seen a few times. The rearrangement joins TRBV5-1 to TRBJ1-5, with D possibly being TRBD1 (6 bases). This CDR3 spans 16 amino acids. CDR1 SGHRS and CDR2 YFSETQ come from the germline V gene. Deletions cut 0 bases from V and 2 bases from J, with 12 bases between. The CDR3 here is CASSLDGGWGNQPQHF. CDR3 in DNA: TGCGCCAGCAGCTTGGATGGGGGCTGGGGCAATCAGCCCCAGCATTTT.

The chain is built from TRBV6-4 and TRBJ2-3; TRBD2 matches 12 bases. After removal of 6 bases from V and 5 bases from J, the junction contained 3 bases not matched to a gene. The CDR3 totals 14 residues. Per the germline V gene, CDR1 is MRHNA and CDR2 is SNTAGT. Here the CDR3 DNA reads TGTGCCAGCAGCGAACTAGCGGGAGGAGATACGCAGTATTTT. This sequence encodes CASSELAGGDTQYF.

The chain couples TRBV30 to TRBJ2-1; 9 bases fit TRBD2. V shed 7 bases and J 3 bases; nucleotides not matched to a gene: 13. The CDR3 is made up of 16 amino acids. Looked up from germline, CDR1 is GTSNPN and CDR2 is SVGIG (reference sequence). The CDR3 region has the DNA TGTGCCTCCGGGACTAGCTTAAGCGGGGACTACAATGAGCAGTTCTTC. This sequence encodes CASGTSLSGDYNEQFF. Variable domain in full (rest from reference TRBV30 and TRBJ2-1): SQTIHQWPATLVQPVGSPLSLECTVEGTSNPNLYWYRQAAGRGLQLLFYSVGIGQISSEVPQNLSASRPQDRQFILSSKKLLLSDSGFYLCASGTSLSGDYNEQFFGPGTRLTVL.

V is TRBV28 and J is TRBJ1-4, with D possibly matching TRBD1 (6 bases). Trimming shortened V by 5 bases and J by 3 bases, and 13 bases separated the two germline ends. The CDR3 loop spans 15 amino acids. CDR1 MDHEN and CDR2 SYDVKM come from the germline V gene. CDR3 sequence (DNA): TGTGCCAGCAGTACCTTCAGGGGAGCTAATGAAAAACTGTTTTTT. Its protein product is CASSTFRGANEKLFF.

The V call is TRBV18, the J call TRBJ2-5; D may be TRBD2 (5 bases). Per the germline V gene, CDR1 is KGHSH and CDR2 is LQKENI. The CDR3 is 13 residues long. Trimming stripped 3 bases from V and 5 bases from J, with 10 bases between. The CDR3 DNA reads TGTGCCAGCTCACCCGGCCGGGATGAGACCCAGTACTTC. Amino acid sequence: CASSPGRDETQYF.

V usage is TRBV4-1 and J usage is TRBJ1-1, with D perhaps TRBD1 (6 bases). Germline CDR1 MGHRA, CDR2 YSYEKL. The CDR3 loop spans 15 amino acids. V lost 4 bases to trimming and J lost 1 base, with 13 bases between them. Written as DNA, the CDR3 is TGCGCCAGCAGCCTCGGGGGGCCGGCGAACACTGAAGCTTTCTTT. Protein product: CASSLGGPANTEAFF.

The chain employs TRBV15 and TRBJ2-5, with D possibly matching TRBD1 (5 bases). CDR1 is LNHNV, CDR2 YYDKDF, per germline (reference sequence). This CDR3 has 14 amino acids. The germline V and J ends were trimmed by 0 bases and 2 bases, with 7 bases remaining between them. The chain's CDR3 is CATSREPGQETQYF. DNA of the CDR3: TGTGCCACCAGCAGAGAGCCAGGGCAAGAGACCCAGTACTTC. The whole variable domain, remainder taken from reference TRBV15 and TRBJ2-5, is DAMVIQNPRYQVTQFGKPVTLSCSQTLNHNVMYWYQQKSSQAPKLLFHYYDKDFNNEADTPDNFQSRRPNTSFCFLDIRSPGLGDTAMYLCATSREPGQETQYFGPGTRLLVL.

The genes are TRBV7-7 and TRBJ2-3; 7 bases agree with TRBD1. The CDR3 is 14 residues long. Per germline, CDR1 SSHAT and CDR2 FNYEAQ (reference sequence). Losses at the gene ends were 5 bases for V and 0 bases for J; bases not matched to a gene: 2. CDR3 in amino acids: CASSPDRSTDTQYF. CDR3 nucleotides: TGTGCCAGCAGCCCGGACAGGAGCACAGATACGCAGTATTTT.

The chain has TRBV28 and TRBJ1-5; D not resolved. Germline CDR1 is MDHEN and CDR2 is SYDVKM. The length of the CDR3 is 13 residues. The ends were cut back, 4 bases at V and 8 bases at J, with 12 bases in the middle. CDR3 nucleotides: TGTGCCAGCAGTTCGGAAACATCAAAGCCCCAGCATTTT. Translated: CASSSETSKPQHF.